The 2 T cell receptor beta chains presented below share a single source sample, sequenced in a study of regulatory T cells in long-lasting Graves disease. Building the TCR beta libraries relied on iRepertoire HTBI primers, and CDR3 regions underwent Arm-PCR. Each CDR3 protein gets one entry after TCRdb re-called the multiplex PCR reads with MiXCR. The sample lists 400,000 or so distinct CDR3 sequences, less than 25% seen once, with less than 25% in the top ten. As to time point: persistent/refractory GD, antithyroid drugs over 5 years with positive TRAb. From PBMCs, RNA was extracted and then used to make the TCR library. The sample consisted of peripheral blood mononuclear cells (PBMCs), taken when the disease was refractory, from a patient treated with antithyroid drugs. The receptors come from a female donor with Graves disease.

As regards this clonotype: This may come from a read error, since a much larger clone is one base off. This sequence joins TRBV15 and TRBJ1-1; 10 nucleotides match TRBD1. This CDR3 is 16 amino acids long. Trimming took 1 base from V and 0 from J; bases not matched to a gene: 2. Germline CDR1 reads LNHNV; CDR2 reads YYDKDF (reference sequence). CDR3 region: CATSRGGTGVNTEAFF. The CDR3 DNA is TGTGCCACCAGCAGAGGGGGGACAGGGGTGAACACTGAAGCTTTCTTT.

This clonotype was picked up many times. The gene calls are TRBV24-1 and TRBJ2-2; 8 positions match TRBD1. Germline V gene sequence: CDR1 KGHDR, CDR2 SFDVKD. CDR3 size: 17 residues. V was clipped by 4 bases and J by 2 bases; unmatched bases: 8. The CDR3 region is CATSDPGQGGNTGELFF. As DNA, the CDR3 is TGTGCCACCAGTGACCCCGGACAGGGTGGCAACACCGGGGAGCTGTTTTTT.